Each of the 19 T cell receptor beta chains below was sequenced from the same sample in a study of blood T cells in healthy people across ages. A second about 7 to 12 cycle PCR used barcoded and J-beta primers. TCRdb called the 5' RACE reads again in MiXCR, with one record for every CDR3 protein. The sample lists hundreds of thousands of distinct CDR3 sequences; 29% were seen once. Material: blood. The receptors were gathered from an elderly woman in good health.

J is TRBJ2-2 and V is TRBV15; D is perhaps TRBD2 (6 bases). V lost 8 bases, J lost 0 bases, and 13 bases lay in between. Germline CDR1 and CDR2: LNHNV and YYDKDF (reference sequence). This CDR3 is built from 15 residues. CDR3 in amino acids: CATGSRGTNTGELFF. The CDR3 nucleotides read TGTGCCACCGGTTCTCGGGGGACGAACACCGGGGAGCTGTTTTTT.

This clonotype was counted between two and nine times. The rearrangement links TRBV7-2 to TRBJ2-2; 8 nucleotides align to TRBD1. The CDR3 runs to 14 residues. The germline V gene encodes CDR1 SGHTA and CDR2 FQGNSA. V shed 5 bases, J shed 5 bases, and the junction held 4 bases outside the gene matches. CDR3 region: CASSNQGATGELFF. The CDR3 DNA sequence: TGTGCCAGCAGCAACCAGGGGGCTACCGGGGAGCTGTTTTTT.

Turning to this clonotype: A single base separates this from a much larger clone, so it may be a read error. The V and J genes are TRBV20-1 and TRBJ2-7; D is undetermined. V lost 2 bases and J 9 bases, leaving 14 bases between the germline ends. Germline assignment: CDR1 DFQATT and CDR2 SNEGSKA (reference sequence). The CDR3 runs to 12 residues. CDR3: CSARIHAERQYF. The CDR3 DNA reads as TGCAGTGCTAGAATTCACGCCGAACGGCAGTACTTC.

This rearrangement joins TRBV6-2 or TRBV6-3 to TRBJ2-2; D uncertain. Germline CDR1 is MNHEY and CDR2 is SVGEGT. CDR3 length: 12 residues. V was pared by 7 bases and J by 6 bases, with 9 bases between. The CDR3: CASTQVPGELFF. DNA for the CDR3: TGTGCCAGCACTCAGGTTCCCGGGGAGCTGTTTTTT.

J is TRBJ2-5 and V is TRBV5-1; a weak D match, TRBD2 (5 bases). Germline V gives CDR1 SGHRS, CDR2 YFSETQ. The CDR3 contains 15 residues. V was cut by 0 bases and J by 7 bases, with 16 bases left in between. The CDR3 nucleotides read TGCGCCAGCAGCTTGGAGCGTCTAGCCGGCGGGACCCAGTACTTC. This sequence encodes CASSLERLAGGTQYF.

This clonotype was seen at least ten times. This sequence joins TRBV4-2 and TRBJ2-5; unclear D gene. Germline V gives CDR1 LGHNA, CDR2 YNFKEQ. V dropped 3 bases and J dropped 2 bases, with 13 bases sitting between them. CDR3 length equals 15 residues. The DNA for the CDR3 is TGTGCCAGCAGCCATTATTCAGCAAAACAAGAGACCCAGTACTTC. Translated: CASSHYSAKQETQYF.

This chain links TRBV7-2 with TRBJ1-1; the match to TRBD1 covers 8 bases. The CDR3 is made up of 15 amino acids. The V and J ends lost 0 bases and 5 bases, in that order; junction bases with no gene match: 5. CDR1 is SGHTA, CDR2 FQGNSA, per germline. CDR3 DNA: TGTGCCAGCAGCTTAGCAGTCAGGGGGCAAACTGAAGCTTTCTTT. Amino acid sequence: CASSLAVRGQTEAFF.

Only a few counts were recorded for this clonotype. The rearrangement links TRBV27 to TRBJ1-5; 9 bases map to TRBD1. This CDR3 comprises 15 residues. Looked up from germline, CDR1 is MNHEY and CDR2 is SMNVEV (reference sequence). J lost 4 bases, V lost 5 bases, and 6 bases had no gene match. Here the CDR3 reads CASSMGQGRNQPQHF. The DNA of the CDR3 is TGTGCCAGCAGTATGGGACAGGGTCGTAATCAGCCCCAGCATTTT.

This clonotype was observed at least ten times. The V gene is TRBV24-1, the J gene TRBJ2-1, with TRBD2 matching over 8 bases. The CDR3 loop spans 17 amino acids. Trimming removed 0 bases from V and 0 bases from J; junction bases left unmatched: 3. Germline-derived CDR1 and CDR2 are KGHDR and SFDVKD. The CDR3 here is CATSDLAGGSSYNEQFF. The CDR3, as DNA: TGTGCCACCAGTGATTTGGCGGGGGGAAGCTCCTACAATGAGCAGTTCTTC.

Notes on this clonotype: A read error may account for a junction end that differs from germline. The chain employs TRBV7-6 and TRBJ1-6; tentative D call: TRBD1 (5 bases). This CDR3 spans 16 amino acids. The germline CDR1 and CDR2 sequences are SGHVS and FNYEAQ. The CDR3 DNA is TGTGCCAACAGCCCCCAAGGGGCCACCTATAATTCACCCCTCCACTTT. Encoded protein: CANSPQGATYNSPLHF.

This clonotype was detected ten times or more. The rearrangement links TRBV7-2 to TRBJ2-2; D gene ambiguous. Germline V gene lookup returns CDR1 SGHTA and CDR2 FQGNSA. The CDR3 is made up of 14 amino acids. Trimming took off 5 bases at V and 4 bases at J, with 11 bases between the two ends. CDR3 region: CASSLRAATGELFF. In DNA, the CDR3 is TGTGCCAGCAGCCTAAGGGCGGCCACCGGGGAGCTGTTTTTT.

A remark on this clonotype: Relative to the germline gene, one junction end is altered; a read error may explain this. This chain uses TRBV4-3 with TRBJ2-3; tentative D call: TRBD1 (5 bases). Per the germline V gene, CDR1 is LGHNA and CDR2 is YSLEER. The CDR3 has 18 residues. The CDR3, as DNA: TGCGTCAGCAGCCAAGATCGAGAGACAGTGCTGGGCACAGATACGCAGTATTTT. Translating it yields CVSSQDRETVLGTDTQYF.

This clonotype turned up a few times. The chain employs TRBV19 and TRBJ2-1; TRBD1 aligns across 7 bases. The CDR3 is 16 amino acids. J was trimmed by 2 bases and V by 5 bases; bases with no gene match: 9. Per the germline V gene, CDR1 is LNHDA and CDR2 is SQIVND (reference sequence). CDR3 nucleotides: TGTGCCAGTAGTGAACTGACAGGGAATGCCTACAATGAGCAGTTCTTC. This translates into CASSELTGNAYNEQFF.

Concerning this clonotype itself: One end of the junction varies from germline; a read error may be responsible. The chain uses TRBV7-2 and TRBJ2-3; D remains unclear. Germline V gene sequence: CDR1 SGHTA, CDR2 FQGNSA. The CDR3 runs to 12 residues. CDR3 protein: CASNTDTDTQYF. The DNA for the CDR3 is TGTGCCAGCAACACCGATACAGACACGCAGTATTTT. The full variable domain, its missing parts supplied by reference TRBV7-2 and TRBJ2-3, is GAGVSQSPSNKVTEKGKDVELRCDPISGHTALYWYRQSLGQGLEFLIYFQGNSAPDKSGLPSDRFSAERTGGSVSTLTIQRTQQEDSAVYLCASNTDTDTQYFGPGTRLTVL.

This clonotype was seen at least ten times. The chain carries TRBV7-2 and TRBJ1-6, with unresolved D. CDR1 is SGHTA and CDR2 is FQGNSA in the germline V gene. V lost 1 base, J lost 0 bases, and 4 bases lay in between. This CDR3 comprises 15 residues. CDR3 nucleotides: TGTGCCAGCAGCTTAGGGAGCTCCTATAATTCACCCCTCCACTTT. Encoded protein: CASSLGSSYNSPLHF.

In its sample, this clonotype was seen many times. V is TRBV12-3 or TRBV12-4 and J is TRBJ2-3; possibly TRBD2 for D (6 bases). CDR3 length: 12 residues. V gave up 6 bases and J gave up 12 bases, with 16 bases separating them. The CDR3 sequence is CASSQGLGGQYF. CDR3 nucleotides: TGTGCCAGCAGCCAGGGACTTGGGGGACAGTATTTT.

The chain has TRBV19 and TRBJ2-3, with 12 bases fitting TRBD2. Trimming took 6 bases from V and 2 from J; bases not matched to a gene: 6. Germline CDR1 LNHDA, CDR2 SQIVND (reference sequence). The CDR3 has 16 amino acids. The CDR3 DNA sequence: TGTGCCAGTAGCCCGACTAGCGGGGGTAACACAGATACGCAGTATTTT. Encoded protein: CASSPTSGGNTDTQYF.

This clonotype was seen repeatedly, ten times or more. The chain is built from TRBV9 and TRBJ2-5; 11 nucleotides agree with TRBD2. V lost 0 bases to trimming and J lost 5 bases; unmatched junction nucleotides: 3. From germline, CDR1 is SGDLS and CDR2 YYNGEE. The CDR3 runs 15 residues. The CDR3 DNA reads TGTGCCAGCAGCGTAGGGACTAGCGGGTCGGAGACCCAGTACTTC. Its translation: CASSVGTSGSETQYF.

In its sample, this clonotype was seen a few times. The CDR3 DNA is TGTGCCAGCAGGCAGGCACAGGACTTCACTGAAGCTTTCTTT. Encoded protein: CASRQAQDFTEAFF. V and J are TRBV28 and TRBJ1-1; D is perhaps TRBD1 (5 bases). V lost 6 bases and J lost 4, with 15 bases in between. Germline CDR1 reads MDHEN; CDR2 reads SYDVKM. The CDR3 spans 14 residues.